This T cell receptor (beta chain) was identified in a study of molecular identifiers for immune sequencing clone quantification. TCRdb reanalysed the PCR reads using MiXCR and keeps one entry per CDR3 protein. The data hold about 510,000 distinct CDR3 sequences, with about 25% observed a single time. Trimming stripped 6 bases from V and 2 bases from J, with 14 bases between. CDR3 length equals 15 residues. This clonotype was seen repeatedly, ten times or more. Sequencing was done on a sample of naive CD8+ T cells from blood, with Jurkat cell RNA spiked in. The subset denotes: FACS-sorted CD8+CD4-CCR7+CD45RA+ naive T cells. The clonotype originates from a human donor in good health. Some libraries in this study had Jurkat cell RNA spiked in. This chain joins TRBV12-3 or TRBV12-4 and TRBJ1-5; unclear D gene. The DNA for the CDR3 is TGTGCCAGCAGCCCGACGGGTTACGGCAATCAGCCCCAGCATTTT. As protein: CASSPTGYGNQPQHF.